This T cell receptor (beta chain) was found in a study of shared clonotypes between healthy human individuals. Whole-study context: There were three CD4 naive, three CD4 memory, two CD8 naive and one CD8 memory plates per donor.

The V gene's germline CDR1 is SNHLY and CDR2 FYNNEI. V dropped 7 bases and J dropped 2 bases, with 12 bases sitting between them. This CDR3 spans 13 amino acids. Naive CD8 isolation took CD45RO-negative cells positively selected for CCR7 and excluded terminally differentiated effector memory CD45RA+ cells. TCRdb's copy holds only in-frame clones and misses some; the assay was immunoSEQ multiplex PCR. The table lists 2 million to 2.5 million clones, roughly 91% of them singletons, with under 2% in the top ten. Points on this clone: The antigen remains undetermined.

The study's findings and limits: Across subsets, estimated richness was generally greater for naive than for memory populations. Sequencing depth was a factor that was expected to affect clonotype sharing among donors. Inspection by rarefaction showed sorted-subset sequencing to be incomplete despite large depth.

The V and J genes are TRBV2 and TRBJ2-7, with D hard to call. This TCR was recovered from a young man in good health. Some clones in this sample may be carry-over from other donors' samples. The specimen was naive CD8+ T cells from PBMCs. The CDR3 loop reads CASTSDPPYEQYF. In DNA, the CDR3 is TGTGCCAGCACTTCGGACCCCCCCTACGAGCAGTACTTC. The full variable domain, with the rest looked up from reference TRBV2 and TRBJ2-7, is EPEVTQTPSHQVTQMGQEVILRCVPISNHLYFYWYRQILGQKVEFLVSFYNNEISEKSEIFDDQFSVERPDGSNFTLKIRSTKLEDSAMYFCASTSDPPYEQYFGPGTRLTVT.